This TCR beta chain was recorded in a study of human T cells and chemical hapten exposure. In the library, unique molecular identifiers were attached to individual cDNA molecules. Methods used by the authors: Sequenced samples showed a median of 95,638 TCRs each, with counts running from around 25,000 to 690,000. TCRdb ran MiXCR on the RACE reads and lists one entry per CDR3 protein. Clone size and V and J calls follow TCRdb, not the original study. The table lists roughly 80,000 distinct CDR3 sequences, approximately 14% of them singletons. Time point given: pre-sensitization, week 0. The treatment denotes: therapeutic diphenylcyclopropenone sensitization with weekly scalp DPC. The total RNA was obtained from whole blood that was not fractionated. Germline V lookup: CDR1 SGDLS, CDR2 YYNGEE. The length of the CDR3 is 13 residues. Losses at the gene ends were 2 bases for V and 6 bases for J; bases not matched to a gene: 4.

This TCR was recovered from a woman in her forties or fifties with alopecia areata. Some clones in this sample may be carry-over from other donors' samples. This sample comprised whole blood, obtained in connection with sensitization to the hapten diphenylcyclopropenone (DPC). The V and J genes are TRBV9 and TRBJ2-7; TRBD1 matches 8 bases. CDR3 loop: CASSVTGTGEQYF. The CDR3 coding sequence is TGTGCCAGCAGCGTTACAGGGACAGGCGAGCAGTACTTC.